This TCR beta chain was sequenced during a study of blood T cell repertoires in COVID-19. Across the study: The origin of the acute and convalescent COVID-19 samples was the United States, Italy and Spain. The cDNA or gDNA used as material had been derived from T cells, B-cell-depleted T cells, or PBMCs.

Original analysis: Nucleated cell counts were estimated from reference gene primer amplification. Sequencing was performed with immunoSEQ multiplex PCR; in TCRdb, only in-frame clones are kept and a portion is missing. V and J calls and clone size follow that table, whereas D and trimming were derived from the DNA. The sample includes under 70,000 clones, around 90% seen only once; the top ten take around 7%. CDR3 size: 12 residues. V shed 6 bases and J 3 bases; nucleotides not matched to a gene: 2. CDR1 is SQVTM and CDR2 is ANQGSEA in the germline V gene. The clonotype comes from a woman aged 55-69 years with active or convalescent COVID-19. The sample comprised peripheral blood. The chain couples TRBV29-1 to TRBJ1-1; 9 bases are a match to TRBD1. In DNA, the CDR3 is TGCAGCGTCCGACAGGGGGACACTGAAGCTTTCTTT. This sequence encodes CSVRQGDTEAFF.